This T cell receptor (beta chain) was recorded in a study of blood T cell repertoires in COVID-19. Background on the study: Acute and convalescent COVID-19 samples came from the United States, Italy and Spain. T cells, B-cell-depleted T cells, or PBMCs supplied cDNA or gDNA.

Libraries were prepared by immunoSEQ multiplex PCR; TCRdb keeps only in-frame clonotypes and omits some of them. The sample holds 200,000 to 250,000 clones, 85% seen once. The CDR3 runs to 17 residues. Germline CDR1 and CDR2: SGHVS and FQNEAQ. The V and J ends lost 0 bases and 3 bases respectively, with 18 bases between them. This TCR was recovered from a woman in her seventies with COVID-19, enrolled during active disease. Sequencing input: peripheral blood. The chain links TRBV7-8 to TRBJ2-7; no clear D. CDR3 in DNA: TGTGCCAGCAGCTTAGCTCTTAGTCTGAATCCCAACTACGAGCAGTACTTC. Translating gives CASSLALSLNPNYEQYF.